What follows are 17 T cell receptor beta chains derived from one specimen sequenced in a study of blood T cell repertoires in COVID-19. The repertoire was sequenced with immunoSEQ multiplex PCR; TCRdb's copy has only in-frame clones and lacks some. The sample lists 400,000 to 450,000 clones, about 88% seen once, with 1.5% to 1.7% in the top ten. Sequencing input: peripheral blood. The receptors derive from a middle-aged woman with COVID-19, enrolled during active disease.

V is TRBV10-3 and J is TRBJ1-5; TRBD1 matches 9 bases. Trimming cost V 4 bases and J 6 bases; bases outside gene matches: 7. CDR1 and CDR2 (germline): ENHRY, SYGVKD. This CDR3 has 15 residues. The CDR3 sequence: CAISAGQGGGQPQHF. The CDR3 DNA is TGTGCCATCAGTGCGGGACAGGGTGGAGGTCAGCCCCAGCATTTT.

The chain couples TRBV9 to TRBJ2-2; tentatively, D is TRBD1 (5 bases). This CDR3 has 16 residues. The V end was cut by 4 bases, the J end by 6 bases, with 19 bases between. The germline V gene has CDR1 SGDLS and CDR2 YYNGEE. The CDR3 here is CASSLRGGHWAGELFF. The DNA for the CDR3 is TGTGCCAGCAGCTTGCGCGGCGGACACTGGGCCGGGGAGCTGTTTTTT. Full variable domain (rest looked up from reference TRBV9 and TRBJ2-2): DSGVTQTPKHLITATGQRVTLRCSPRSGDLSVYWYQQSLDQGLQFLIQYYNGEERAKGNILERFSAQQFPDLHSELNLSSLELGDSALYFCASSLRGGHWAGELFFGEGSRLTVL.

V and J are TRBV7-2 and TRBJ1-3; the match to TRBD1 covers 8 bases. Germline-derived CDR1 and CDR2 are SGHTA and FQGNSA. V trimming: 5 bases; J trimming: 0 bases; junction bases outside the gene matches: 6. CDR3 length: 16 amino acids. This CDR3 is CASSTRTGNSGNTIYF. The CDR3 coding sequence is TGTGCCAGCAGCACTAGGACAGGGAACTCTGGAAACACCATATATTTT.

The chain has TRBV12-5 and TRBJ2-1, with a possible D match to TRBD2 (6 bases). V lost 0 bases, J lost 1 base, and 10 bases lay in between. Germline V gene lookup returns CDR1 LGHNT and CDR2 FRNRAP. CDR3 length: 16 residues. The CDR3 here is CASGLVRRGSYNEQFF. The CDR3 nucleotides read TGTGCTAGTGGTTTGGTACGGAGGGGTTCCTACAATGAGCAGTTCTTC.

The chain employs TRBV5-1 and TRBJ2-3; 9 positions match TRBD1. The ends lost 4 bases at V and 0 bases at J; junction bases unmatched: 12. The length of the CDR3 is 18 residues. The germline gives CDR1 SGHRS, CDR2 YFSETQ. In DNA, the CDR3 is TGCGCCAGCAGCAAAACAGGGGGCGGCGGCCTAAGCACAGATACGCAGTATTTT. It specifies CASSKTGGGGLSTDTQYF.

The genes are TRBV7-9 and TRBJ1-1; D uncertain. The CDR3 is 12 amino acids. Trimming cost V 5 bases and J 5 bases, with 9 bases left between them. Germline V CDR1 and CDR2: SEHNR, FQNEAQ (reference sequence). The CDR3 loop is CASSPRPTEAFF. CDR3 DNA sequence: TGTGCCAGCAGCCCGCGGCCGACTGAAGCTTTCTTT.

This chain joins TRBV24-1 and TRBJ2-3, with 10 nucleotides matching TRBD1. This CDR3 comprises 16 residues. Germline trimming cut 4 bases from V and 5 bases from J; bases unmatched to any gene: 8. CDR1 KGHDR and CDR2 SFDVKD come from the germline V gene. The CDR3 is CATSELGQGLKDTQYF. The CDR3 coding sequence is TGTGCCACCAGTGAGCTGGGACAGGGGCTAAAAGATACGCAGTATTTT.

V and J are TRBV19 and TRBJ2-1; perhaps TRBD2 as D (6 bases). Trimming took 6 bases from V and 10 from J, leaving 13 bases between them. Per germline, CDR1 LNHDA and CDR2 SQIVND (reference sequence). CDR3 length: 12 amino acids. The CDR3 here is CASRVGDSEQFF. The CDR3 bases are TGTGCCAGTAGGGTAGGGGACTCAGAGCAGTTCTTC. Full variable domain (rest looked up from reference TRBV19 and TRBJ2-1): DGGITQSPKYLFRKEGQNVTLSCEQNLNHDAMYWYRQDPGQGLRLIYYSQIVNDFQKGDIAEGYSVSREKKESFPLTVTSAQKNPTAFYLCASRVGDSEQFFGPGTRLTVL.

The chain joins TRBV4-1 to TRBJ2-3; D gene ambiguous. The V gene lost 3 bases and the J gene lost 2 bases, with 3 bases spanning the gap. The CDR3 contains 12 residues. Germline CDR1 is MGHRA and CDR2 is YSYEKL. The CDR3 sequence: CASSHHTDTQYF. In DNA, the CDR3 is TGCGCCAGCAGCCATCACACAGATACGCAGTATTTT.

The chain has TRBV5-1 and TRBJ1-1; perhaps TRBD1 as D (5 bases). The CDR3 is 13 residues long. Per the germline V gene, CDR1 is SGHRS and CDR2 is YFSETQ. Trimming cost V 0 bases and J 11 bases, with 14 bases left between them. The DNA for the CDR3 is TGCGCCAGCAGCTTGGGACTAGGGGAGAGGGCTTTCTTT. It translates to CASSLGLGERAFF.

The chain uses TRBV5-1 and TRBJ2-6, with 7 bases that match TRBD1. The V gene end was trimmed by 4 bases and the J gene end by 0 bases; junction bases not matched to a gene: 4. The CDR3 contains 16 residues. Germline CDR1 reads SGHRS; CDR2 reads YFSETQ. The DNA for the CDR3 is TGCGCCAGCAGCCGGGACAGCCTCTCTGGGGCCAACGTCCTGACTTTC. It encodes CASSRDSLSGANVLTF.

The chain combines TRBV4-2 with TRBJ1-3; D is possibly TRBD1 (5 bases). Between the trimmed V and J ends, which lost 11 bases and 3 bases, there was a span of 29 bases. The germline CDR1 and CDR2 sequences are LGHNA and YNFKEQ. This CDR3 is built from 18 residues. The CDR3 is CAVSWRADSTRLGNTIYF. The CDR3 nucleotides read TGTGCCGTTAGTTGGAGGGCCGACAGCACGAGGCTTGGAAACACCATATATTTT.

This sequence joins TRBV9 and TRBJ2-2; no definite D call. Per germline, CDR1 SGDLS and CDR2 YYNGEE. The CDR3 spans 13 residues. V was trimmed by 4 bases and J by 5 bases, leaving 9 bases between them. In nucleotides, the CDR3 is TGTGCCAGCAGCCTTAGTCTAACCGGGGAGCTGTTTTTT. This encodes CASSLSLTGELFF.

J is TRBJ1-2 and V is TRBV19; D perhaps matches TRBD1 (5 bases). The V and J ends lost 7 bases and 2 bases respectively, with 8 bases between them. This CDR3 is built from 12 residues. CDR1 and CDR2 from the germline V gene are LNHDA and SQIVND (reference sequence). The CDR3 DNA is TGTGCCAGTAATGCAGGGAACTATGGCTACACCTTC. This sequence encodes CASNAGNYGYTF.

This clone has only one observation. The genes are TRBV20-1 and TRBJ2-1; TRBD2 matches at 8 bases. This CDR3 is built from 14 residues. In germline, CDR1 is DFQATT, CDR2 SNEGSKA (reference sequence). After removal of 3 bases from V and 7 bases from J, the junction contained 8 bases not matched to a gene. The CDR3 nucleotides are TGCAGTGCTAGTAAAGCGGGAGCCGCTAATGAGCAGTTCTTC. This codes for CSASKAGAANEQFF.

The gene calls are TRBV27 and TRBJ2-7; D gene uncertain. The ends were cut back, 0 bases at V and 3 bases at J, with 15 bases in the middle. The germline gives CDR1 MNHEY, CDR2 SMNVEV (reference sequence). The CDR3 covers 16 residues. CDR3: CASSLSRGVWNYEQYF. The CDR3 DNA is TGTGCCAGCAGTTTATCCCGTGGAGTTTGGAACTACGAGCAGTACTTC.

The V and J genes are TRBV27 and TRBJ2-7, with D possibly TRBD1 on 5 matching bases. The V and J ends lost 4 bases and 6 bases respectively, with 10 bases between them. The CDR3 covers 12 residues. Germline lookup yields CDR1 MNHEY and CDR2 SMNVEV (reference sequence). CDR3 sequence reads: CASSSQASEQYF. The CDR3 DNA reads TGTGCCAGCAGTTCACAGGCCTCCGAGCAGTACTTC.